The present TCR beta chain was sequenced within a study of T cell repertoires in cytomegalovirus infection. Study overall: HLA-C-restricted CMV epitopes, recently identified, and well-studied HLA-B-restricted ones were used by the study. General observations from the study: Ex vivo, HLA-C-restricted CMV-specific TCR beta clonotypes prevailed over the rest of the response.

Points on this clonotype: Its antigen is not identified.

One entry per CDR3 protein, called by TCRdb with MiXCR from the reads. The profile shows hundreds of thousands of distinct CDR3 sequences, roughly 36% of them singletons. The CDR3 runs 15 residues. CDR1 is MGHRA and CDR2 is YSYEKL in the germline V gene. The ends were cut back, 3 bases at V and 4 bases at J, with 14 bases in the middle. The rearrangement uses TRBV4-1 and TRBJ2-3, with D hard to call. This TCR derives from a human donor in good health (CMV status not recorded). Some clones in this sample may be carry-over from other donors' samples. The sequenced sample was cultured PBMCs, obtained from culture after CMV antigen stimulation. In DNA form, the CDR3 reads TGCGCCAGCAGCCAGGTTTTCGGCAACTCAGATACGCAGTATTTT. Residues: CASSQVFGNSDTQYF.